This T cell receptor beta chain stems from a study of T cell responses to AZD1222 COVID-19 vaccine. The method was immunoSEQ multiplex PCR; TCRdb's version includes in-frame clones alone and lacks a portion of them. This table has 100,000 or so clones, roughly 90% appearing once. This clone was counted only a few times. Trimming cost V 5 bases and J 2 bases, with 16 bases left between them. There are 16 residues in the CDR3. Germline-derived CDR1 and CDR2 are MDHEN and SYDVKM. This clonotype was obtained from an adult in good health. The chain is built from TRBV28 and TRBJ1-5; a weak D match, TRBD1 (5 bases). The material was peripheral blood, obtained on day 0 of AZD1222 vaccination. In DNA form, the CDR3 reads TGTGCCAGCAGTGTACAGGTGGCGGGTGGCAATCAGCCCCAGCATTTT. Translating gives CASSVQVAGGNQPQHF. Variable domain in full (rest from reference TRBV28 and TRBJ1-5): DVKVTQSSRYLVKRTGEKVFLECVQDMDHENMFWYRQDPGLGLRLIYFSYDVKMKEKGDIPEGYSVSREKKERFSLILESASTNQTSMYLCASSVQVAGGNQPQHFGDGTRLSIL.